A selection of T cell receptor beta chains follows, all from one sample in a study of PD-1 blockade in classical Hodgkin lymphoma. The method was immunoSEQ multiplex PCR; TCRdb's version includes in-frame clones alone and lacks a portion of them. The table has about 63,000 clones, 85% to 90% seen once. The specimen comprised peripheral blood mononuclear cells (PBMCs), sampled before the second cycle of nivolumab. Receptors originate from a human donor with classical Hodgkin lymphoma. Both conserved end residues are part of each CDR3. The D gene is left open where the match is weak. Clone size is shown for a subset of rows, as once, few, many or a class of expanded clone.

j_call v_call cdr3_length d_call clone_size cdr3_nt cdr3_aa
TRBJ2-7 TRBV5-4 17 NA NA TGTGCCAGCAGCTTGGGAGGCACAGGGCCATATTCCTACGAGCAGTACTTC CASSLGGTGPYSYEQYF
TRBJ2-7 TRBV5-6 14 TRBD1 NA TGTGCCAGCAGCTTGACAGGGGGCCCCTACGAGCAGTACTTC CASSLTGGPYEQYF
TRBJ2-1 TRBV19 12 NA few TGTGCCAGTCGGGCAGGCTACAATGAGCAGTTCTTC CASRAGYNEQFF
TRBJ2-1 TRBV5-1 16 TRBD2 NA TGCGCCAGCAGCTTACGGACTAGCGGGGGTACGGGTGAGCAGTTCTTC CASSLRTSGGTGEQFF
TRBJ1-1 TRBV7-8 14 NA once TGTGCCAGCAGCTTACAGGGGAGGAGCACTGAAGCTTTCTTT CASSLQGRSTEAFF
TRBJ1-2 TRBV7-9 13 NA NA TGTGCCAGCAGTCCGAACTCTAACTATGGCTACACCTTC CASSPNSNYGYTF
TRBJ2-7 TRBV4-1 15 TRBD1 once TGCGCCAGCAGCCACCCGACAGGGGGAGCCTACGAGCAGTACTTC CASSHPTGGAYEQYF
TRBJ2-1 TRBV5-6 15 TRBD1 NA TGTGCCAGCAGCTGGACAGGGTCGTCAGGGAGGGAGCAGTTCTTC CASSWTGSSGREQFF
TRBJ2-7 TRBV5-1 15 NA NA TGCGCCAGCAGCTTCCAGGGTCGGTCCTCCTACGAGCAGTACTTC CASSFQGRSSYEQYF
TRBJ1-1 TRBV7-9 14 TRBD1 once TGTGCCAGCAGCTTAGAAACAGGGGCAGTTTTAGCTTTCTTT CASSLETGAVLAFF
TRBJ2-7 TRBV29-1 13 NA NA TGCAGCGTTGAGGGGCAGAGCTCCTACGAGCAGTACTTC CSVEGQSSYEQYF
TRBJ2-3 TRBV6-1 15 NA NA TGTGCCAGCAGTGTCGCTCTGGGGCCGGGAGATACGCAGTATTTT CASSVALGPGDTQYF
TRBJ2-5 TRBV27 16 TRBD1 NA TGTGCCAGCAGCAACCTGGACAGGTGGCCCCAAGAGACCCAGTACTTC CASSNLDRWPQETQYF
TRBJ1-1 TRBV5-1 14 NA NA TGCGCCAGCAGTAAGGAAATCGGTAACACTGAAGCTTTCTTT CASSKEIGNTEAFF
TRBJ2-3 TRBV6-5 15 NA NA TGTGCCAGCAGTTCCCTGAGCGGCGCAGGGGATACGCAGTATTTT CASSSLSGAGDTQYF
TRBJ1-6 TRBV5-1 17 NA NA TGCGCCAGCAGCTTGGAGCCCTGGGCAGGGCATAATTCACCCCTCCACTTT CASSLEPWAGHNSPLHF
TRBJ1-2 TRBV9 13 NA once TGTGCCAGCAGCGGACGGACACTAACCGGCTACACCTTC CASSGRTLTGYTF
TRBJ1-4 TRBV18 18 TRBD1 NA TGTGCCAGCTCACCACCCGTTGGACAGGGTGCAACTAATGAAAAACTGTTTTTT CASSPPVGQGATNEKLFF
TRBJ1-4 TRBV5-1 15 NA NA TGCGCCAGCAACAGAAGACCGGGGATTTTTGGTGGACTGTTTTTT CASNRRPGIFGGLFF
TRBJ1-2 TRBV5-4 15 TRBD1 NA TGTGCCAGCAGCTTGAACTCTGACAGGGGCTATGGCTACACCTTC CASSLNSDRGYGYTF
TRBJ2-2 TRBV15 11 NA NA TGTGCCACCAGCCTTACGGGGGAGCTGTTTTTT CATSLTGELFF
TRBJ1-1 TRBV5-1 14 NA NA TGCGCCAGCAGGGACAGTCGGCTTGGGACTGAAGCTTTCTTT CASRDSRLGTEAFF
TRBJ1-1 TRBV7-9 13 NA NA TGTGCCAGCAGCTTAGCCGGAGGGTCTGAAGCTTTCTTT CASSLAGGSEAFF
TRBJ1-1 TRBV5-1 13 NA NA TGCGCCAGCAGCTTGGGTGGTGACACTGAAGCTTTCTTT CASSLGGDTEAFF
TRBJ1-1 TRBV6-6 13 NA NA TGTGCCAGCAGTTCCGGACGTAACACTGAAGCTTTCTTT CASSSGRNTEAFF
TRBJ2-1 TRBV5-6 14 NA few TGTGCCAGCAGCTTGGGGAGCTCCTACAATGAGCAGTTCTTC CASSLGSSYNEQFF
TRBJ2-6 TRBV5-1 17 NA NA TGCGCCAGCAGCTTCGGGACCGGCCTAACCGGGGCCAACGTCCTGACTTTC CASSFGTGLTGANVLTF
TRBJ2-3 TRBV5-1 15 NA NA TGCGCCAGCAGCTTGGCCCCGGGAAGCACAGATACGCAGTATTTT CASSLAPGSTDTQYF
TRBJ2-2 TRBV5-5 16 NA NA TGTGCCAGCAGCTTCGTTCCCGGGAGCGGCACCGGGGAGCTGTTTTTT CASSFVPGSGTGELFF
TRBJ1-5 TRBV7-8 13 NA NA TGTGCCAGCAGCGTTAGAAGGAATCAGCCCCAGCATTTT CASSVRRNQPQHF
TRBJ1-2 TRBV5-1 14 NA NA TGCGCCAGCAGCTTTCGGGACTGGGGCTATGGCTACACCTTC CASSFRDWGYGYTF
TRBJ1-2 TRBV6-1 13 NA NA TGTGCCAGCAGCCACCAGGCCTCCTATGGCTACACCTTC CASSHQASYGYTF
TRBJ1-1 TRBV29-1 12 NA NA TGCAGCGTTGAAGCGGTCCTTCATGAAGCTTTCTTT CSVEAVLHEAFF
TRBJ2-3 TRBV21-1 16 NA NA TGTGCCAGCAGCACCGGGGACAGCTCTAGCACAGATACGCAGTATTTT CASSTGDSSSTDTQYF
TRBJ1-1 TRBV7-8 13 NA NA TGTGCCACCTCGCGGAGGCAGAACACTGAAGCTTTCTTT CATSRRQNTEAFF
TRBJ1-2 TRBV6-5 12 NA NA TGTGCCAGCAGCCCCCGGGGATATGGCTACACCTTC CASSPRGYGYTF
TRBJ1-2 TRBV5-1 14 NA once TGCGCCAGCAGCTTTTCCGGGGGGGACTATGGCTACACCTTC CASSFSGGDYGYTF
TRBJ2-5 TRBV5-1 15 NA NA TGCGCCAGCAGCTTGGAACCGGGGGCCCAAGAGACCCAGTACTTC CASSLEPGAQETQYF
TRBJ1-5 TRBV9 14 NA few TGTGCCAGCAGCCTGGACGGAAGCAATCAGCCCCAGCATTTT CASSLDGSNQPQHF
TRBJ1-2 TRBV19 15 NA NA TGTGCCAGTACCTCAACCGTGGACGAAGGCCTGAGCTACACCTTC CASTSTVDEGLSYTF
TRBJ2-7 TRBV4-1 15 NA NA TGCGCCAGCAGCCAAGGATTAACAGGAAACTACGAGCAGTACTTC CASSQGLTGNYEQYF
TRBJ2-2 TRBV6-1 15 TRBD1 NA TGTGCCAGCAGGCCCGACAGGGGGCAAACCGGGGAGCTGTTTTTT CASRPDRGQTGELFF
TRBJ2-1 TRBV15 17 TRBD2 NA TGTGCCACCTCCTCCGGGACTAGCGGGGGAAACTACAATGAGCAGTTCTTC CATSSGTSGGNYNEQFF
TRBJ2-5 TRBV28 15 TRBD2 NA TGTGCCAGCAACAGCGGGACTAGCGGGGAGGAGACCCAGTACTTC CASNSGTSGEETQYF
TRBJ1-2 TRBV7-9 14 NA few TGTGCCAGCAGCTTAGCGCCCGTAAACTATGGCTACACCTTC CASSLAPVNYGYTF
TRBJ1-1 TRBV5-1 15 TRBD1 NA TGCGCCAGCAGCTTGGTAGAGGGGGCCAGAACTGAAGCTTTCTTT CASSLVEGARTEAFF
TRBJ1-4 TRBV7-8 15 NA NA TGTGCCAGCAGCTGGGAGGGAATTACAAATGAAAAACTGTTTTTT CASSWEGITNEKLFF
TRBJ1-5 TRBV7-9 14 NA NA TGTGCCAGCAGCCCGGACAGCGGCAATCAGCCCCAGCATTTT CASSPDSGNQPQHF
TRBJ1-6 TRBV2 13 NA NA TGTGCCAGCAGCGGGGACACTGATTCACCCCTCCACTTT CASSGDTDSPLHF
TRBJ1-5 TRBV28 11 NA NA TGTGCCAGCAGTCCAGATCAGCCCCAGCATTTT CASSPDQPQHF
TRBJ1-5 TRBV6-5 13 NA NA TGTGCCAGCAGTTATGAGTACAATCAGCCCCAGCATTTT CASSYEYNQPQHF
TRBJ1-2 TRBV7-9 15 TRBD1 NA TGTGCCAGCAGCCACGGGACAGGGAGTTTCGATGGCTGCACCTTC CASSHGTGSFDGCTF
TRBJ1-4 TRBV30 17 NA NA TGTGCCTGGAGTGTAAGCCGGGGGGCGCGGCGAAATGAAAAACTGTTTTTT CAWSVSRGARRNEKLFF
TRBJ1-6 TRBV19 14 NA NA TGTGCCAGTAGTATACGGAGTTGGAATTCACCCCTCCACTTT CASSIRSWNSPLHF